This T cell receptor beta chain was captured in a study of OX40 agonist ivuxolimab in advanced cancers. For the study at large: The study enrolled dose-escalation patients with hepatocellular carcinoma, melanoma, renal cell or head and neck cancer. The mean age was approximately 60 years, ranging from about 20 to 79, with about four fifths of participants male.

Clones were read by immunoSEQ multiplex PCR, and TCRdb kept only the in-frame ones, dropping some. The sample shows about 120,000 clones, 80% to 90% of them seen only once. CDR1 and CDR2 (germline): ENHRY, SYGVKD. The CDR3 has 13 amino acids. V lost 8 bases to trimming and J lost 6 bases, with 16 bases between them. Points on this clone: As yet, its antigen is unknown.

Regarding the study as a whole: At doses 0.1 to 3.0 mg/kg, CD4+ and CD8+ clones expanded. Researchers did not establish what antigens the expanded peripheral T cells target.

Here the sequenced sample was CD4+ or CD8+ T cells sorted from blood, taken in a trial of the OX40 agonist ivuxolimab. V gene TRBV10-3 combines with J gene TRBJ1-1; D gene uncertain. This clonotype was obtained from an adult with an advanced solid tumor such as melanoma, head and neck, liver or kidney cancer. The CDR3 bases are TGTGCCATCTCGGAGCCTCGAAGCGCTGAAGCTTTCTTT. It translates to CAISEPRSAEAFF.